This note documents a single TCR beta chain sequence. What it recognizes is unknown. The same CDR3 is also encoded by other DNA sequences in this sample. Method: immunoSEQ multiplex PCR; TCRdb's copy keeps in-frame clones and lacks some. The data show some 66,000 clones, about 85% seen once. This record comes from a study of OX40 agonist ivuxolimab in advanced cancers. Looking at the study overall: From about 20 to 79 years was the age range, with a mean of about 56 years, and about 78% were male.

Per germline, CDR1 KGHSH and CDR2 LQKENI. The ends were cut back, 3 bases at V and 2 bases at J, with 2 bases in the middle. The CDR3 is 11 residues long. Baseline, cycle 4 day 1, and cycle 7 day 1 were the blood sampling points. Study findings and constraints: Some nonresponders also had low normalized T-cell clonal expansion.

The chain carries TRBV18 and TRBJ2-7; D is unresolved. The sequenced sample was CD4+ or CD8+ T cells sorted from blood, obtained in a trial of the OX40 agonist ivuxolimab. The TCR was taken from an adult with an advanced solid tumor such as melanoma, head and neck, liver or kidney cancer. CDR3 in amino acids: CASSPAYEQYF. In DNA, the CDR3 is TGTGCCAGCTCACCCGCCTACGAGCAGTACTTC.